Listed below are T cell receptor beta chains from one sample, sequenced in a study of Ad26.COV2.S vaccination and SARS-CoV-2 variants. The method was immunoSEQ multiplex PCR; TCRdb's version includes in-frame clones alone and lacks a portion of them. Of about 350,000 clones listed, less than 90% are singletons. The starting material was peripheral blood, obtained in a trial of Ad26.COV2.S vaccine versus placebo. These receptors originate from a person aged 18-60 years who received the Ad26.COV2.S COVID-19 vaccine or a placebo. The CDR3 runs from the conserved cysteine through the conserved F or W. Each record gives: clone size, V gene, CDR3 length, D gene, J gene, CDR3 protein, CDR3 DNA. A D gene is named only where the DNA matches it firmly. The size of a clone is reported for some rows only, either as once, few or many, or as a class for expanded clones.

clone size: NA; V gene: TRBV7-9; CDR3 length: 15; D gene: TRBD2; J gene: TRBJ2-2; CDR3 protein: CASRTPRGYTGELFF; CDR3 DNA: TGTGCCAGCAGGACGCCGCGGGGGTACACCGGGGAGCTGTTTTTT
clone size: NA; V gene: TRBV4-3; CDR3 length: 15; D gene: TRBD1; J gene: TRBJ1-2; CDR3 protein: CASSQDNRGIGGYTF; CDR3 DNA: TGCGCCAGCAGCCAAGACAACAGGGGGATAGGTGGCTACACCTTC
clone size: NA; V gene: TRBV12-3/TRBV12-4; CDR3 length: 13; D gene: TRBD1; J gene: TRBJ2-7; CDR3 protein: CASRGTGKDEQYF; CDR3 DNA: TGTGCCAGCAGGGGGACAGGGAAGGACGAGCAGTACTTC
clone size: few; V gene: TRBV28; CDR3 length: 13; D gene: NA; J gene: TRBJ2-2; CDR3 protein: CASSLPGTGELFF; CDR3 DNA: TGTGCCAGCAGTTTGCCGGGGACCGGGGAGCTGTTTTTT
clone size: NA; V gene: TRBV4-1; CDR3 length: 16; D gene: NA; J gene: TRBJ1-6; CDR3 protein: CASSQDQGWARSPLHF; CDR3 DNA: TGCGCCAGCAGCCAAGATCAAGGTTGGGCTAGGTCACCCCTCCACTTT
clone size: NA; V gene: TRBV11-2; CDR3 length: 15; D gene: NA; J gene: TRBJ1-3; CDR3 protein: CASSLAIDSGNTIYF; CDR3 DNA: TGTGCCAGCAGCTTAGCCATTGACTCTGGAAACACCATATATTTT
clone size: once; V gene: TRBV18; CDR3 length: 17; D gene: TRBD1; J gene: TRBJ1-6; CDR3 protein: CASSPSPGTGGGSPLHF; CDR3 DNA: TGTGCCAGCTCACCGTCCCCCGGGACAGGGGGCGGTTCACCCCTCCACTTT
clone size: NA; V gene: TRBV6-5; CDR3 length: 16; D gene: NA; J gene: TRBJ1-4; CDR3 protein: CASSYSGGGRNEKLFF; CDR3 DNA: TGTGCCAGCAGTTACTCGGGCGGGGGGCGGAATGAAAAACTGTTTTTT
clone size: NA; V gene: TRBV7-9; CDR3 length: 18; D gene: TRBD2; J gene: TRBJ2-1; CDR3 protein: CASSHAEAGGLLYNEQFF; CDR3 DNA: TGTGCCAGCAGCCACGCTGAAGCGGGGGGATTACTTTACAATGAGCAGTTCTTC
clone size: NA; V gene: TRBV6-5; CDR3 length: 15; D gene: NA; J gene: TRBJ1-1; CDR3 protein: CASSYSWQGGTEAFF; CDR3 DNA: TGTGCCAGCAGTTACTCGTGGCAGGGAGGCACTGAAGCTTTCTTT
clone size: NA; V gene: TRBV18; CDR3 length: 15; D gene: NA; J gene: TRBJ1-2; CDR3 protein: CASSPVSALNYGYTF; CDR3 DNA: TGTGCCAGCTCCCCTGTTTCAGCCCTTAACTATGGCTACACCTTC
clone size: NA; V gene: TRBV7-3; CDR3 length: 12; D gene: NA; J gene: TRBJ2-1; CDR3 protein: CASSSLTNEQFF; CDR3 DNA: TGTGCCAGCAGCTCACTTACCAATGAGCAGTTCTTC
clone size: NA; V gene: TRBV20-1; CDR3 length: 13; D gene: NA; J gene: TRBJ1-5; CDR3 protein: CSASRRVNQPQHF; CDR3 DNA: TGCAGTGCTAGTCGCAGGGTCAATCAGCCCCAGCATTTT
clone size: NA; V gene: TRBV6-5; CDR3 length: 15; D gene: NA; J gene: TRBJ2-7; CDR3 protein: CASSYWSGDTYEQYF; CDR3 DNA: TGTGCCAGCAGTTACTGGTCAGGAGACACCTACGAGCAGTACTTC
clone size: once; V gene: TRBV27; CDR3 length: 14; D gene: TRBD1; J gene: TRBJ2-7; CDR3 protein: CASSSGQGSYEQYF; CDR3 DNA: TGTGCCAGCAGTTCCGGACAGGGTTCCTACGAGCAGTACTTC
clone size: NA; V gene: TRBV11-2; CDR3 length: 16; D gene: TRBD2; J gene: TRBJ2-1; CDR3 protein: CASSLVLAGGSHEQFF; CDR3 DNA: TGTGCCAGCAGCTTAGTCTTAGCGGGAGGCTCCCATGAGCAGTTCTTC
clone size: NA; V gene: TRBV7-2; CDR3 length: 16; D gene: NA; J gene: TRBJ2-1; CDR3 protein: CASSKTLVSSYNEQFF; CDR3 DNA: TGTGCCAGCAGCAAAACTCTAGTGAGCTCCTACAATGAGCAGTTCTTC
clone size: NA; V gene: TRBV5-4; CDR3 length: 16; D gene: TRBD1; J gene: TRBJ2-4; CDR3 protein: CASSLGTGARKNIQYF; CDR3 DNA: TGTGCCAGCAGCTTGGGGACAGGGGCTCGGAAAAACATTCAGTACTTC
clone size: few; V gene: TRBV5-1; CDR3 length: 13; D gene: NA; J gene: TRBJ1-2; CDR3 protein: CASSLGDTDGYTF; CDR3 DNA: TGCGCCAGCAGCTTGGGGGACACCGATGGCTACACCTTC
clone size: once; V gene: TRBV11-2; CDR3 length: 16; D gene: TRBD1; J gene: TRBJ2-5; CDR3 protein: CASSLARSGGRETQYF; CDR3 DNA: TGTGCCAGCAGCTTAGCGAGGTCAGGGGGCAGGGAGACCCAGTACTTC
clone size: NA; V gene: TRBV4-3; CDR3 length: 15; D gene: TRBD2; J gene: TRBJ2-7; CDR3 protein: CASSQELSGRAEQYF; CDR3 DNA: TGCGCCAGCAGCCAAGAGTTGAGCGGGAGGGCCGAGCAGTACTTC
clone size: NA; V gene: TRBV6-5; CDR3 length: 15; D gene: NA; J gene: TRBJ1-1; CDR3 protein: CASSYRAGPPAEAFF; CDR3 DNA: TGTGCCAGCAGTTACCGTGCAGGGCCCCCCGCTGAAGCTTTCTTT
clone size: NA; V gene: TRBV27; CDR3 length: 16; D gene: NA; J gene: TRBJ2-3; CDR3 protein: CASSPRGAAHTDTQYF; CDR3 DNA: TGTGCCAGCAGTCCAAGGGGAGCGGCCCACACAGATACGCAGTATTTT
clone size: NA; V gene: TRBV18; CDR3 length: 14; D gene: NA; J gene: TRBJ1-2; CDR3 protein: CASSLTGGGYGYTF; CDR3 DNA: TGTGCCAGCTCACTTACGGGTGGGGGCTATGGCTACACCTTC
clone size: NA; V gene: TRBV11-2; CDR3 length: 15; D gene: TRBD2; J gene: TRBJ2-2; CDR3 protein: CASSNPSGGPGELFF; CDR3 DNA: TGTGCCAGCAGCAACCCTAGCGGGGGGCCTGGGGAGCTGTTTTTT
clone size: once; V gene: TRBV5-4; CDR3 length: 13; D gene: NA; J gene: TRBJ2-1; CDR3 protein: CASSFPASDEQFF; CDR3 DNA: TGTGCCAGCAGCTTTCCAGCGTCGGATGAGCAGTTCTTC
clone size: NA; V gene: TRBV18; CDR3 length: 14; D gene: NA; J gene: TRBJ2-7; CDR3 protein: CASSPPNGAGEQYF; CDR3 DNA: TGTGCCAGCTCACCACCGAACGGGGCTGGCGAGCAGTACTTC
clone size: NA; V gene: TRBV27; CDR3 length: 20; D gene: TRBD2; J gene: TRBJ2-1; CDR3 protein: CASSSWPFPSGTSSYNEQFF; CDR3 DNA: TGTGCCAGCAGTTCGTGGCCCTTCCCTAGCGGGACGTCCTCCTACAATGAGCAGTTCTTC
clone size: NA; V gene: TRBV27; CDR3 length: 18; D gene: NA; J gene: TRBJ1-6; CDR3 protein: CASSYRGGVSSYNSPLHF; CDR3 DNA: TGTGCCAGCAGTTACCGGGGGGGGGTTAGCTCCTATAATTCACCCCTCCACTTT
clone size: NA; V gene: TRBV5-1; CDR3 length: 13; D gene: NA; J gene: TRBJ2-2; CDR3 protein: CASSEVKGGELFF; CDR3 DNA: TGCGCCAGCAGCGAAGTAAAGGGCGGGGAGCTGTTTTTT
clone size: NA; V gene: TRBV4-1; CDR3 length: 16; D gene: NA; J gene: TRBJ1-5; CDR3 protein: CASSQDGQTSNQPQHF; CDR3 DNA: TGCGCCAGCAGCCAAGATGGTCAGACTAGCAATCAGCCCCAGCATTTT
clone size: once; V gene: TRBV9; CDR3 length: 15; D gene: TRBD2; J gene: TRBJ2-1; CDR3 protein: CASSVAGAGRNEQFF; CDR3 DNA: TGTGCCAGCAGCGTAGCTGGAGCGGGGAGGAATGAGCAGTTCTTC
clone size: NA; V gene: TRBV5-1; CDR3 length: 16; D gene: TRBD1; J gene: TRBJ1-6; CDR3 protein: CASSEGQPSYNSPLHF; CDR3 DNA: TGCGCCAGCAGCGAGGGACAGCCCAGCTATAATTCACCCCTCCACTTT
clone size: NA; V gene: TRBV19; CDR3 length: 13; D gene: TRBD1; J gene: TRBJ1-1; CDR3 protein: CASSVDRDTEAFF; CDR3 DNA: TGTGCCAGTAGTGTCGACAGGGACACTGAAGCTTTCTTT
clone size: NA; V gene: TRBV5-6; CDR3 length: 17; D gene: TRBD1; J gene: TRBJ1-1; CDR3 protein: CASSFLRGQIGGTEAFF; CDR3 DNA: TGTGCCAGCAGCTTCCTACGGGGACAGATTGGGGGCACTGAAGCTTTCTTT
clone size: NA; V gene: TRBV19; CDR3 length: 16; D gene: NA; J gene: TRBJ2-1; CDR3 protein: CASSVQQGSLINEQFF; CDR3 DNA: TGTGCCAGTAGTGTTCAACAGGGATCACTTATCAATGAGCAGTTCTTC
clone size: once; V gene: TRBV14; CDR3 length: 13; D gene: NA; J gene: TRBJ1-5; CDR3 protein: CASSPSENQPQHF; CDR3 DNA: TGTGCCAGCAGCCCCTCGGAGAATCAGCCCCAGCATTTT
clone size: NA; V gene: TRBV6-1; CDR3 length: 16; D gene: TRBD1; J gene: TRBJ2-3; CDR3 protein: CASSEDRRGLADTQYF; CDR3 DNA: TGTGCCAGCAGTGAAGACCGAAGGGGGCTAGCAGATACGCAGTATTTT
clone size: NA; V gene: TRBV7-8; CDR3 length: 17; D gene: TRBD2; J gene: TRBJ2-7; CDR3 protein: CASSLGKGQRGYYEQYF; CDR3 DNA: TGTGCCAGCAGCTTAGGAAAGGGCCAGCGGGGGTACTACGAGCAGTACTTC
clone size: NA; V gene: TRBV5-6; CDR3 length: 13; D gene: NA; J gene: TRBJ2-2; CDR3 protein: CASSLPTSGELFF; CDR3 DNA: TGTGCCAGCAGCTTGCCCACGAGCGGGGAGCTGTTTTTT
clone size: NA; V gene: TRBV6-5; CDR3 length: 15; D gene: NA; J gene: TRBJ1-3; CDR3 protein: CASSLRDGSGNTIYF; CDR3 DNA: TGTGCCAGCAGCCTTCGGGACGGCTCTGGAAACACCATATATTTT
clone size: NA; V gene: TRBV7-2; CDR3 length: 17; D gene: NA; J gene: TRBJ1-4; CDR3 protein: CASSLAGALGEGEKLFF; CDR3 DNA: TGTGCCAGCAGCTTAGCGGGGGCCCTCGGTGAGGGTGAAAAACTGTTTTTT
clone size: NA; V gene: TRBV19; CDR3 length: 16; D gene: NA; J gene: TRBJ2-7; CDR3 protein: CASSIASGTKGYEQYF; CDR3 DNA: TGTGCCAGTAGTATAGCAAGTGGGACAAAGGGCTACGAGCAGTACTTC
clone size: NA; V gene: TRBV7-9; CDR3 length: 16; D gene: NA; J gene: TRBJ1-4; CDR3 protein: CASSLNRASTNEKLFF; CDR3 DNA: TGTGCCAGCAGCTTAAACAGGGCCTCAACTAATGAAAAACTGTTTTTT
clone size: NA; V gene: TRBV7-3; CDR3 length: 14; D gene: NA; J gene: TRBJ2-3; CDR3 protein: CASSLSRWGDTQYF; CDR3 DNA: TGTGCCAGCAGCTTAAGTAGGTGGGGAGATACGCAGTATTTT
clone size: NA; V gene: TRBV7-2; CDR3 length: 18; D gene: TRBD2; J gene: TRBJ2-1; CDR3 protein: CASSLEGTSGRFYNEQFF; CDR3 DNA: TGTGCCAGCAGCTTAGAGGGGACTAGCGGGAGATTTTACAATGAGCAGTTCTTC
clone size: NA; V gene: TRBV30; CDR3 length: 14; D gene: NA; J gene: TRBJ2-7; CDR3 protein: CAWSVPRLSYEQYF; CDR3 DNA: TGTGCCTGGAGTGTTCCGAGGCTGAGCTACGAGCAGTACTTC
clone size: NA; V gene: TRBV5-1; CDR3 length: 15; D gene: NA; J gene: TRBJ1-1; CDR3 protein: CASSRQGTRGTEAFF; CDR3 DNA: TGCGCCAGCAGTCGCCAGGGTACCCGTGGCACTGAAGCTTTCTTT
clone size: NA; V gene: TRBV2; CDR3 length: 13; D gene: TRBD1; J gene: TRBJ1-1; CDR3 protein: CASSRTGNTEAFF; CDR3 DNA: TGTGCCAGCAGCCGGACAGGGAACACTGAAGCTTTCTTT
clone size: NA; V gene: TRBV5-4; CDR3 length: 14; D gene: TRBD1; J gene: TRBJ2-3; CDR3 protein: CASSLRTGSDTQYF; CDR3 DNA: TGTGCCAGCAGCTTAAGGACAGGGTCAGATACGCAGTATTTT
clone size: few; V gene: TRBV7-8; CDR3 length: 13; D gene: NA; J gene: TRBJ1-2; CDR3 protein: CASSLEGGHGYTF; CDR3 DNA: TGTGCCAGCAGCTTAGAGGGGGGCCATGGCTACACCTTC
clone size: NA; V gene: TRBV4-1; CDR3 length: 19; D gene: NA; J gene: TRBJ1-2; CDR3 protein: CASSQLQLIRGAQRGGYTF; CDR3 DNA: TGCGCCAGCAGCCAACTACAGCTTATCAGGGGTGCCCAGCGGGGTGGCTACACCTTC
clone size: NA; V gene: TRBV11-3; CDR3 length: 15; D gene: TRBD1; J gene: TRBJ2-1; CDR3 protein: CASSPQGQANNEQFF; CDR3 DNA: TGTGCCAGCAGCCCCCAGGGACAGGCGAACAATGAGCAGTTCTTC
clone size: NA; V gene: TRBV5-4; CDR3 length: 15; D gene: TRBD1; J gene: TRBJ1-1; CDR3 protein: CASSRTGSGNTEAFF; CDR3 DNA: TGTGCCAGCAGCCGGACAGGGTCCGGGAACACTGAAGCTTTCTTT
clone size: NA; V gene: TRBV19; CDR3 length: 16; D gene: NA; J gene: TRBJ2-6; CDR3 protein: CASSLKGLSGANVLTF; CDR3 DNA: TGTGCCAGTAGTCTGAAAGGCCTGTCTGGGGCCAACGTCCTGACTTTC
clone size: NA; V gene: TRBV7-2; CDR3 length: 17; D gene: NA; J gene: TRBJ1-5; CDR3 protein: CASSTKGATEGNQPQHF; CDR3 DNA: TGTGCCAGCAGCACCAAAGGGGCAACGGAAGGCAATCAGCCCCAGCATTTT
clone size: NA; V gene: TRBV10-2; CDR3 length: 14; D gene: TRBD1; J gene: TRBJ1-2; CDR3 protein: CASRAGTGDYGYTF; CDR3 DNA: TGCGCCAGCAGGGCCGGGACAGGGGATTATGGCTACACCTTC
clone size: NA; V gene: TRBV5-5; CDR3 length: 13; D gene: NA; J gene: TRBJ1-5; CDR3 protein: CASSLANFQPQHF; CDR3 DNA: TGTGCCAGCAGCTTGGCCAATTTTCAGCCCCAGCATTTT
clone size: NA; V gene: TRBV19; CDR3 length: 11; D gene: NA; J gene: TRBJ1-1; CDR3 protein: CASSQYTEAFF; CDR3 DNA: TGTGCCAGTTCGCAATACACTGAAGCTTTCTTT